The 31 T cell receptor beta chains below were found in one sample sequenced in a study of blood T cell repertoires in COVID-19. The assay was immunoSEQ multiplex PCR, and TCRdb's table has in-frame clones only and misses some. This sample has some 190,000 clones, with less than 90% found just once. The sequenced sample was PBMCs or T cells enriched from blood (not recorded which). Receptors originate from a woman aged 25 to 39 who had been exposed to COVID-19.

The chain joins TRBV3-1 (or the pseudogene TRBV3-2) to TRBJ1-5; D gene ambiguous. Looked up from germline, CDR1 is LGHDT and CDR2 is YNNKEL (reference sequence). V lost 0 bases to trimming and J lost 3 bases, with 3 bases between them. The CDR3 is 13 amino acids. The CDR3 region is CASSQEYNQPQHF. Here the CDR3 DNA reads TGTGCCAGCAGCCAAGAGTACAATCAGCCCCAGCATTTT.

This clone was seen a single time. V and J are TRBV7-6 and TRBJ2-3; D may be TRBD1 (5 bases). The CDR3 totals 15 residues. The germline gives CDR1 SGHVS, CDR2 FNYEAQ. V was shortened by 1 base and J by 0 bases, with 8 bases between the two germline ends. CDR3 sequence (DNA): TGTGCCAGCAGCTTAGGGACACCTAGCACAGATACGCAGTATTTT. Residues: CASSLGTPSTDTQYF.

The chain carries TRBV29-1 and TRBJ2-2; D possibly corresponds to TRBD2 (5 bases). V was clipped by 7 bases and J by 6 bases, with 12 bases between them. Germline CDR1 is SQVTM and CDR2 is ANQGSEA. The CDR3 is 12 residues long. The CDR3 sequence is CSGFGSAGELFF. The CDR3 DNA reads TGCAGCGGTTTTGGGAGCGCCGGGGAGCTGTTTTTT.

The chain links TRBV7-2 to TRBJ2-2; 7 nucleotides match TRBD2. Trimming at V came to 8 bases and at J to 3 bases, leaving 9 bases not matched to a gene. Per the germline V gene, CDR1 is SGHTA and CDR2 is FQGNSA. The CDR3 contains 15 residues. CDR3 sequence reads: CASAIASGYTGELFF. In DNA, the CDR3 is TGTGCCAGCGCAATCGCTAGCGGATACACCGGGGAGCTGTTTTTT.

The chain has TRBV27 and TRBJ2-5; TRBD1 agrees at 10 bases. The CDR3 is made up of 16 amino acids. The trim removed 4 bases at V and 4 bases at J, leaving 9 bases unmatched. Germline-derived CDR1 and CDR2 are MNHEY and SMNVEV (reference sequence). This CDR3 is CASSSTGTGAPETQYF. The CDR3 DNA reads TGTGCCAGCAGTTCCACCGGGACAGGGGCCCCAGAGACCCAGTACTTC.

J is TRBJ1-2 and V is TRBV27; D might be TRBD1 (6 bases). Germline assignment: CDR1 MNHEY and CDR2 SMNVEV (reference sequence). This CDR3 region has 13 residues. With 5 bases removed from V and 4 bases from J, the gap between germline ends came to 11 bases. The CDR3 sequence: CASSGLGGYGYTF. The CDR3 DNA sequence: TGTGCCAGCAGTGGTCTAGGGGGCTATGGCTACACCTTC.

This chain joins TRBV6-1 and TRBJ2-1, with 8 bases identical to TRBD1. Germline V gives CDR1 MNHNS, CDR2 SASEGT. The CDR3 covers 16 residues. V gave up 2 bases and J gave up 4 bases; unmatched junction bases: 7. The CDR3 region is CASSEFGTGMYNEQFF. For the CDR3, the DNA is TGTGCCAGCAGTGAATTCGGGACAGGAATGTACAATGAGCAGTTCTTC.

CDR3 loop: CASSTQVNTEAFF. The CDR3 DNA sequence: TGTGCCAGCAGCACACAGGTCAACACTGAAGCTTTCTTT. The chain joins TRBV7-8 to TRBJ1-1; tentatively, D is TRBD1 (5 bases). Germline lookup yields CDR1 SGHVS and CDR2 FQNEAQ. Deletions cut 5 bases from V and 2 bases from J, with 9 bases between. The CDR3 consists of 13 residues. Full variable domain (remainder filled in from reference TRBV7-8 and TRBJ1-1): GAGVSQSPRYKVAKRGQDVALRCDPISGHVSLFWYQQALGQGPEFLTYFQNEAQLDKSGLPSDRFFAERPEGSVSTLKIQRTQQEDSAVYLCASSTQVNTEAFFGQGTRLTVV.

The chain carries TRBV7-8 and TRBJ2-7; weak D call: TRBD1 (5 bases). V shed 3 bases and J shed 3 bases, with 9 bases lying between them. The germline V gene has CDR1 SGHVS and CDR2 FQNEAQ. The CDR3 length is 13 residues. CDR3 bases: TGTGCCAGCAGCTTTACAGGTTTCTACGAGCAGTACTTC. This encodes CASSFTGFYEQYF.

The chain carries TRBV10-2 and TRBJ2-1, with TRBD2 matching 8 bases. This CDR3 is built from 16 residues. J was trimmed by 7 bases and V by 3 bases; bases with no gene match: 11. In germline, CDR1 is WSHSY, CDR2 SAAADI. CDR3 amino acids: CASSELGSGALNEQFF. The CDR3 region has the DNA TGCGCCAGCAGTGAACTCGGTAGCGGGGCACTTAATGAGCAGTTCTTC.

This clone was found a few times. The chain employs TRBV9 and TRBJ2-7; TRBD1 might be the D (6 bases). There are 15 residues in the CDR3. Germline CDR1 reads SGDLS; CDR2 reads YYNGEE. V was cut by 0 bases and J by 5 bases, with 15 bases left in between. DNA of the CDR3: TGTGCCAGCAGCGTAGGGGGGCTCGGATCTGACGAGCAGTACTTC. The encoded protein is CASSVGGLGSDEQYF.

This clone was found once. The chain carries TRBV3-1 (or the pseudogene TRBV3-2) and TRBJ1-5; tentative D call: TRBD1 (5 bases). The CDR3 consists of 16 residues. Germline V lookup: CDR1 LGHDT, CDR2 YNNKEL (reference sequence). Trimming pared 4 bases from V and 0 bases from J, leaving 13 bases between. CDR3 protein: CASSPGLKFSNQPQHF. The CDR3 DNA is TGTGCCAGCAGCCCGGGACTGAAATTTAGCAATCAGCCCCAGCATTTT.

The V call is TRBV5-1, the J call TRBJ1-4; 9 bases fit TRBD1. The germline V gene encodes CDR1 SGHRS and CDR2 YFSETQ. The V gene end was trimmed by 3 bases and the J gene end by 6 bases; junction bases not matched to a gene: 3. The CDR3 sequence is 14 residues long. Here the CDR3 DNA reads TGCGCCAGCAGCTCCGGGACAGGGCATGAAAAACTGTTTTTT. Amino acid sequence: CASSSGTGHEKLFF.

This chain uses TRBV7-6 with TRBJ2-3; 15 bases align to TRBD2. CDR3 length equals 17 residues. Per germline, CDR1 SGHVS and CDR2 FNYEAQ. The ends lost 5 bases at V and 4 bases at J; junction bases unmatched: 7. The CDR3 is CASSLKGLAGGPDTQYF. In nucleotides, the CDR3 is TGTGCCAGCAGCCTTAAAGGACTAGCGGGGGGGCCAGATACGCAGTATTTT.

The V call is TRBV7-2, the J call TRBJ2-7, with a possible D match to TRBD1 (6 bases). This CDR3 has 14 residues. In germline, CDR1 is SGHTA, CDR2 FQGNSA. Between the trimmed V and J ends, which lost 5 bases and 4 bases, there was a span of 15 bases. CDR3 sequence (DNA): TGTGCCAGCAGCCCCTCCCGGACAGCTTACGAGCAGTACTTC. Protein: CASSPSRTAYEQYF.

The V call is TRBV4-2, the J call TRBJ1-5; unclear D gene. The V gene's germline CDR1 is LGHNA and CDR2 YNFKEQ. Trimming cost V 3 bases and J 3 bases, with 9 bases left between them. This CDR3 spans 14 amino acids. The CDR3 region has the DNA TGTGCCAGCAGCCAGAGCCGACACAATCAGCCCCAGCATTTT. Translating it yields CASSQSRHNQPQHF.

About this clone: At the DNA level, this CDR3 is encoded by other sequences in the same sample as well. The V call is TRBV12-3 or TRBV12-4, the J call TRBJ1-2; perhaps TRBD1 as D (5 bases). The CDR3 is made up of 13 amino acids. V lost 3 bases and J lost 5, with 10 bases in between. The CDR3 DNA sequence: TGTGCCAGCAGTTTGGGGGGAGGTTATGGCTACACCTTC. It specifies CASSLGGGYGYTF.

V and J are TRBV19 and TRBJ1-2; D remains ambiguous. The CDR3 length is 12 residues. Trimming pared 3 bases from V and 8 bases from J, leaving 10 bases between. Germline CDR1 reads LNHDA; CDR2 reads SQIVND (reference sequence). The DNA of the CDR3 is TGTGCCAGTAGTATTCTTCAGCGGGGCTACACCTTC. It is translated as CASSILQRGYTF. Drawing the rest from reference TRBV19 and TRBJ1-2, the complete variable domain is DGGITQSPKYLFRKEGQNVTLSCEQNLNHDAMYWYRQDPGQGLRLIYYSQIVNDFQKGDIAEGYSVSREKKESFPLTVTSAQKNPTAFYLCASSILQRGYTFGSGTRLTVV.

This clone was seen a single time. The rearrangement joins TRBV9 to TRBJ2-1; the match to TRBD2 covers 8 bases. Per the germline V gene, CDR1 is SGDLS and CDR2 is YYNGEE. The J segment lost 9 bases and the V segment lost 3 bases, leaving 11 bases of the junction unmatched. This CDR3 region has 15 residues. The CDR3 sequence: CASSALAGGRGEQFF. The DNA of the CDR3 is TGTGCCAGCAGCGCTCTAGCGGGCGGCCGGGGTGAGCAGTTCTTC.

The CDR3 protein is CASSQDLAGGPQGEQFF. CDR3 in DNA: TGCGCCAGCAGCCAAGATCTAGCGGGGGGACCTCAGGGTGAGCAGTTCTTC. V usage is TRBV4-3 and J usage is TRBJ2-1; 11 bases match TRBD2. CDR1 and CDR2 from the germline V gene are LGHNA and YSLEER. J lost 9 bases, V lost 0 bases, and 10 bases had no gene match. The CDR3 spans 17 residues.

The chain links TRBV9 to TRBJ2-5; no definite D call. This CDR3 has 13 amino acids. The germline V gene has CDR1 SGDLS and CDR2 YYNGEE. The V gene lost 0 bases and the J gene lost 7 bases, with 10 bases spanning the gap. Written as DNA, the CDR3 is TGTGCCAGCAGCGTAGAGAGAACGGGGACCCAGTACTTC. It is translated as CASSVERTGTQYF.

V gene TRBV2 combines with J gene TRBJ1-2; 8 bases fit TRBD1. This CDR3 spans 13 amino acids. Germline loops: CDR1 SNHLY, CDR2 FYNNEI. The trim removed 3 bases at V and 8 bases at J, leaving 5 bases unmatched. CDR3 bases: TGTGCCAGCAGTGAGGACAGGGAATGGGGCTACACCTTC. Encoded protein: CASSEDREWGYTF.

This chain joins TRBV6-5 and TRBJ1-2, with D tentatively TRBD1 (6 bases). Germline assignment: CDR1 MNHEY and CDR2 SVGAGI. The CDR3 has 16 amino acids. V was cut by 3 bases and J by 3 bases, with 17 bases left in between. CDR3 protein: CASSYFGGRLDYGYTF. The CDR3 DNA is TGTGCCAGCAGTTATTTCGGGGGGCGATTGGACTATGGCTACACCTTC.

The V gene is TRBV7-2, the J gene TRBJ2-7; the match to TRBD1 covers 7 bases. The CDR3 is made up of 15 amino acids. Germline CDR1 SGHTA, CDR2 FQGNSA. The trim removed 0 bases at V and 4 bases at J, leaving 6 bases unmatched. CDR3 residues: CASSLASGQQYEQYF. The CDR3 region has the DNA TGTGCCAGCAGCTTAGCGTCGGGACAGCAATACGAGCAGTACTTC.

The V call is TRBV29-1, the J call TRBJ2-7, with 8 bases aligning to TRBD2. The germline CDR1 and CDR2 sequences are SQVTM and ANQGSEA. The CDR3 runs to 12 residues. The J segment lost 3 bases and the V segment lost 7 bases, leaving 5 bases of the junction unmatched. The CDR3 DNA reads as TGCAGCGCCCAACGGGGGGGCTACGAGCAGTACTTC. As protein: CSAQRGGYEQYF.

V is TRBV5-1 and J is TRBJ1-4; 7 bases match TRBD1. With V trimmed by 4 bases and J by 2 bases, 8 bases remained unmatched. Germline CDR1 SGHRS, CDR2 YFSETQ. This CDR3 has 16 residues. The CDR3 DNA sequence: TGCGCCAGCAGCCTCAGTCTGGGACAGACTAATGAAAAACTGTTTTTT. It codes for CASSLSLGQTNEKLFF.

The chain links TRBV5-5 to TRBJ1-2; 7 nucleotides agree with TRBD1. The germline gives CDR1 SGHKS, CDR2 YYEKEE (reference sequence). The CDR3 length is 15 residues. V lost 0 bases and J lost 2; bases outside the gene matches: 4. The CDR3 reads CASSLGDSVNYGYTF. Here the CDR3 DNA reads TGTGCCAGCAGCTTGGGGGACAGTGTGAACTATGGCTACACCTTC.

For this clone: The conserved closing phenylalanine or tryptophan is absent in this CDR3, likely reflecting a read error. It is unclear where the CDR3 begins or ends on the DNA, so no DNA is shown, and the CDR3 is as TCRdb lists it. The chain carries TRBV12-3 or TRBV12-4 and TRBJ2-7; the table's D gene call, TRBD1, was not cross checked with the DNA. The CDR3 is 8 amino acids in total, end residues counted. Here the CDR3 reads CASSLGQG.

The rearrangement joins TRBV19 to TRBJ1-1; D remains unclear. With 5 bases removed from V and 6 bases from J, the gap between germline ends came to 7 bases. This CDR3 is built from 11 residues. From germline, CDR1 is LNHDA and CDR2 SQIVND (reference sequence). CDR3 in amino acids: CASSSRAEAFF. The CDR3 region has the DNA TGTGCCAGTAGTTCCCGGGCTGAAGCTTTCTTT.

This clone was seen once. The junction departs from the called germline gene at one end, perhaps through a read error. This sequence joins TRBV27 and TRBJ1-6; the D gene is possibly TRBD1 (6 bases). The CDR3 totals 14 residues. In germline, CDR1 is MNHEY, CDR2 SMNVEV (reference sequence). The DNA for the CDR3 is TGTGCCAGCAGTTTACTCCTCTCAGGGACACCGCTCCACTTT. It is translated as CASSLLLSGTPLHF.

The chain uses TRBV5-1 and TRBJ1-2; the D gene is possibly TRBD1 (5 bases). This CDR3 contains 16 residues. Germline V CDR1 and CDR2: SGHRS, YFSETQ. The V gene lost 0 bases and the J gene lost 7 bases, with 19 bases spanning the gap. For the CDR3, the DNA is TGCGCCAGCAGCTTGGTGCCCTACAGGACCTCTCGTGGCTACACCTTC. As protein: CASSLVPYRTSRGYTF.